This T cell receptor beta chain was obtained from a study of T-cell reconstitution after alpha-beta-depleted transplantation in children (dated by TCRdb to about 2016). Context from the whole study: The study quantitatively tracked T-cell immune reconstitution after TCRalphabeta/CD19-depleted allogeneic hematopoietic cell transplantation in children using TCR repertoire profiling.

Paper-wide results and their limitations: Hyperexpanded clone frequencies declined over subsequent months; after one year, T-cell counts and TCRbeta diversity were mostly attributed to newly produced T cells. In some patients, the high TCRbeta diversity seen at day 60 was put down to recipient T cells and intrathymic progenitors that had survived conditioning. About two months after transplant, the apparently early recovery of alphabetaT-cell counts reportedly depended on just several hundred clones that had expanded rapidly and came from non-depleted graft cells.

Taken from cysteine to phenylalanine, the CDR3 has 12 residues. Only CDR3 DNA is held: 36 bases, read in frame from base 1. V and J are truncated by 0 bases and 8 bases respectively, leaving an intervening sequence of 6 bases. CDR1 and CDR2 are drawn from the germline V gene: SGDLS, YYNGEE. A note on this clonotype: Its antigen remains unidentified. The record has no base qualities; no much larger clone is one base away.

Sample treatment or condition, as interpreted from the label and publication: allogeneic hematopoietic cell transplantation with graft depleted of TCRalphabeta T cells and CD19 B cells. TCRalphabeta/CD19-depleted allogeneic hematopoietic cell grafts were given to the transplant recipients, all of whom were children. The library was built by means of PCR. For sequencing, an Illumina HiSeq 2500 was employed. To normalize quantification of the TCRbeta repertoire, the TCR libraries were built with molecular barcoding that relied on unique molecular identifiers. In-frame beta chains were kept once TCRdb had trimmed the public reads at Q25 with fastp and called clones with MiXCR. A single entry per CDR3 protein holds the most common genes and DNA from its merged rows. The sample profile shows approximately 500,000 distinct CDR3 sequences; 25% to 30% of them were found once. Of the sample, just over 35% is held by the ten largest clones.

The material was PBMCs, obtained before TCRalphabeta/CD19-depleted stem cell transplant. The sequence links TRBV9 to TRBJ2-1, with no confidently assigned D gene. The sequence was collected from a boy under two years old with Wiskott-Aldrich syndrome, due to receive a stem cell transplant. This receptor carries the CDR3 CASSVASDEQFF. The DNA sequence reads TGTGCCAGCAGCGTAGCTTCGGATGAGCAGTTCTTC.